The 26 T cell receptor beta chains below all came from one sample that was sequenced in a study of T cell repertoires in cytomegalovirus infection. MiXCR was run by TCRdb on the reads, yielding one entry per CDR3 protein. Of 150,000 to 200,000 distinct CDR3 sequences in the sample, under 15% were seen once. Sample: PBMCs. The receptors were gathered from a human donor in good health (CMV status not recorded). Some clones in this sample may be carry-over from other donors' samples.

This clonotype has more than one count but fewer than ten. The chain recombines TRBV29-1 with TRBJ2-1; a possible D gene is TRBD1 (6 bases). The CDR3 extends over 11 amino acids. Germline CDR1 is SQVTM and CDR2 is ANQGSEA. Between the trimmed V and J ends, which lost 4 bases and 10 bases, there was a span of 11 bases. The CDR3 sequence is CSVVPGTEQFF. The CDR3 bases are TGCAGCGTTGTGCCAGGGACAGAGCAGTTCTTC.

The chain recombines TRBV7-2 with TRBJ2-5; 10 nucleotides line up with TRBD2. Germline V gene lookup returns CDR1 SGHTA and CDR2 FQGNSA. The CDR3 length is 16 residues. Trimming at V came to 1 base and at J to 4 bases, leaving 6 bases not matched to a gene. The CDR3 DNA sequence: TGTGCCAGCAGCTTAGGCGTAGCGGGAGGACGAGAGACCCAGTACTTC. It codes for CASSLGVAGGRETQYF.

The chain is built from TRBV11-2 and TRBJ2-7, with D tentatively TRBD1 (5 bases). The V gene's germline CDR1 is SGHAT and CDR2 FQNNGV. V was pared by 5 bases and J by 0 bases, with 14 bases between. CDR3 length equals 15 residues. As DNA, the CDR3 is TGTGCCAGCAGCCCAAAGGGGTTTTACTCCTACGAGCAGTACTTC. This translates into CASSPKGFYSYEQYF.

This clonotype has more than one count but fewer than ten. This rearrangement joins TRBV29-1 to TRBJ2-7; tentatively, D is TRBD1 (6 bases). Between the trimmed V and J ends, which lost 5 bases and 2 bases, there was a span of 22 bases. The CDR3 length is 16 residues. Germline V gene sequence: CDR1 SQVTM, CDR2 ANQGSEA. CDR3 residues: CSVSGVGHPAPYEQYF. The DNA for the CDR3 is TGCAGCGTTTCCGGAGTGGGACACCCAGCTCCCTACGAGCAGTACTTC.

This clonotype showed up many times. This rearrangement joins TRBV7-9 to TRBJ1-1; D is perhaps TRBD1 (5 bases). The CDR3 runs 15 residues. Trimming left V 1 base short and J 8 bases short, with 17 bases between. Germline-derived CDR1 and CDR2 are SEHNR and FQNEAQ (reference sequence). The CDR3 DNA reads TGTGCCAGCAGCTTAGATCCGGGGACCCCGAAGGAAGCTTTCTTT. Amino acids: CASSLDPGTPKEAFF.

This clonotype has ten or more counts. The chain uses TRBV7-3 and TRBJ1-5; no reliable D call. The CDR3 has 13 residues. Trimming shortened V by 5 bases and J by 7 bases, and 12 bases separated the two germline ends. From germline, CDR1 is SGHTA and CDR2 FQGTGA. CDR3 in amino acids: CASSLSPAQPQHF. CDR3 coding DNA: TGTGCCAGCAGCCTTTCCCCGGCACAGCCCCAGCATTTT.

This clonotype turned up a few times. This chain connects TRBV5-1 to TRBJ1-2; the match to TRBD1 covers 7 bases. Germline loops: CDR1 SGHRS, CDR2 YFSETQ. After removal of 4 bases from V and 6 bases from J, the junction contained 6 bases not matched to a gene. The CDR3 contains 13 residues. Here the CDR3 DNA reads TGCGCCAGCAGCGCCTGGACAGGAGATGGCTACACCTTC. This encodes CASSAWTGDGYTF. The whole variable domain, remainder taken from reference TRBV5-1 and TRBJ1-2, is KAGVTQTPRYLIKTRGQQVTLSCSPISGHRSVSWYQQTPGQGLQFLFEYFSETQRNKGNFPGRFSGRQFSNSRSEMNVSTLELGDSALYLCASSAWTGDGYTFGSGTRLTVV.

This clonotype has only a few counts. The chain employs TRBV20-1 and TRBJ2-1; D is uncertain. Germline CDR1 is DFQATT and CDR2 is SNEGSKA (reference sequence). Trimming removed 0 bases from V and 2 bases from J, with 5 bases in between. The CDR3 contains 13 residues. The CDR3 DNA sequence: TGCAGTGCTAGAGAGTCACCCTACAATGAGCAGTTCTTC. Protein product: CSARESPYNEQFF.

This clonotype came up many times. The chain links TRBV28 to TRBJ1-2; TRBD1 is a possible D gene (5 bases). Trimming stripped 0 bases from V and 2 bases from J, with 16 bases between. Germline CDR1 and CDR2: MDHEN and SYDVKM. CDR3 size: 17 residues. CDR3 region: CASSLWSLGQANYGYTF. DNA of the CDR3: TGTGCCAGCAGTTTATGGTCTTTGGGGCAGGCCAACTATGGCTACACCTTC.

The chain recombines TRBV29-1 with TRBJ2-2; D possibly corresponds to TRBD2 (5 bases). Germline CDR1 is SQVTM and CDR2 is ANQGSEA. Between the trimmed V and J ends, which lost 6 bases and 2 bases, there was a span of 13 bases. The CDR3 is made up of 14 amino acids. CDR3: CSVAGTVNTGELFF. The CDR3 coding sequence is TGCAGCGTCGCGGGTACGGTTAACACCGGGGAGCTGTTTTTT.

The table lists this clonotype with many counts. The rearrangement links TRBV6-1 to TRBJ2-1; TRBD1 or TRBD2 may be the D gene (6 bases each). Trimming left V 8 bases short and J 10 bases short, with 21 bases between. Germline CDR1 reads MNHNS; CDR2 reads SASEGT. This CDR3 contains 14 residues. The DNA for the CDR3 is TGTGCCAGCTCTCCCCACAGGGCGGCGGGAGAGCAGTTCTTC. The encoded protein is CASSPHRAAGEQFF.

The rearrangement uses TRBV28 and TRBJ1-5; no clear D. Trimming cost V 5 bases and J 7 bases, with 9 bases left between them. The CDR3 has 12 residues. Germline V CDR1 and CDR2: MDHEN, SYDVKM. The DNA of the CDR3 is TGTGCCAGCAGTACATCCCCACAGCCCCAGCATTTT. Residues: CASSTSPQPQHF.

This clonotype has a count of ten or more. The rearrangement uses TRBV7-2 and TRBJ2-1, with D unclear. CDR1 SGHTA and CDR2 FQGNSA come from the germline V gene. There are 13 residues in the CDR3. Trimming shortened V by 5 bases and J by 8 bases, and 13 bases separated the two germline ends. CDR3 DNA sequence: TGTGCCAGCAGCATGCGACCTGGGGATGAGCAGTTCTTC. It specifies CASSMRPGDEQFF. Using reference TRBV7-2 and TRBJ2-1 for the parts outside the CDR3, the full variable domain is GAGVSQSPSNKVTEKGKDVELRCDPISGHTALYWYRQSLGQGLEFLIYFQGNSAPDKSGLPSDRFSAERTGGSVSTLTIQRTQQEDSAVYLCASSMRPGDEQFFGPGTRLTVL.

This clonotype appeared many times. CDR3 coding DNA: TGTGCCAGCAGTAATCAGGGGGTTAGCAATCAGCCCCAGCATTTT. Translation gives CASSNQGVSNQPQHF. This chain links TRBV7-2 with TRBJ1-5; the match to TRBD1 covers 7 bases. V lost 6 bases and J lost 0; bases outside the gene matches: 5. In germline, CDR1 is SGHTA, CDR2 FQGNSA. The CDR3 contains 15 residues.

Written as DNA, the CDR3 is TGTGCCAGCAGCTTGCTAGCGGGAGGGCCTAGTGAGCAGTTCTTC. Amino acids: CASSLLAGGPSEQFF. The chain recombines TRBV5-4 with TRBJ2-1; 12 positions agree with TRBD2. V trimming: 1 base; J trimming: 9 bases; junction bases outside the gene matches: 5. The CDR3 extends over 15 amino acids. CDR1 is SGHNT and CDR2 is YYREEE in the germline V gene (reference sequence).

This clonotype came up many times. The CDR3 coding sequence is TGTGCCAGCAGCTTAGAAATAGGGTTAAACACTGAAGCTTTCTTT. The encoded protein is CASSLEIGLNTEAFF. The gene calls are TRBV7-9 and TRBJ1-1; D is undetermined. Between the trimmed V and J ends, which lost 1 base and 2 bases, there was a span of 11 bases. Germline CDR1 reads SEHNR; CDR2 reads FQNEAQ (reference sequence). This CDR3 has 15 amino acids.

Ten or more counts support this clonotype. This chain connects TRBV7-2 to TRBJ1-2; D is uncertain. Trimming shortened V by 5 bases and J by 4 bases, and 11 bases separated the two germline ends. Germline assignment: CDR1 SGHTA and CDR2 FQGNSA. The CDR3 length is 13 residues. CDR3 nucleotide sequence: TGTGCCAGCAGCCACGGACCGGCCTATGGCTACACCTTC. Translation gives CASSHGPAYGYTF.

This clonotype has a handful of counts. The J gene is TRBJ2-7, the V gene TRBV6-2 or TRBV6-3; TRBD2 aligns across 13 bases. The germline V gene has CDR1 MNHEY and CDR2 SVGEGT. Trimming cost V 6 bases and J 1 base; bases outside gene matches: 6. The CDR3 is 16 residues long. CDR3 sequence reads: CASSSPGLAGSYEQYF. The CDR3 nucleotides read TGTGCCAGCAGCTCCCCGGGACTAGCGGGATCCTACGAGCAGTACTTC.

This clonotype was seen a handful of times. The chain carries TRBV7-9 and TRBJ2-7; 7 positions match TRBD2. CDR3 length: 14 residues. Per germline, CDR1 SEHNR and CDR2 FQNEAQ (reference sequence). V lost 4 bases and J lost 2; bases outside the gene matches: 5. The CDR3 reads CASSWGGTAYEQYF. CDR3 DNA sequence: TGTGCCAGCAGCTGGGGGGGGACCGCCTACGAGCAGTACTTC.

This clonotype has ten or more counts. The V call is TRBV20-1, the J call TRBJ2-1; D not certain. V was shortened by 3 bases and J by 5 bases, with 14 bases between the two germline ends. CDR1 and CDR2 (germline): DFQATT, SNEGSKA (reference sequence). CDR3 length: 14 residues. CDR3 protein: CSARTGLYDNEQFF. The DNA of the CDR3 is TGCAGTGCTAGGACCGGGCTCTATGACAATGAGCAGTTCTTC.

The chain recombines TRBV28 with TRBJ2-3; D ambiguous. The germline V and J ends were trimmed by 5 bases and 6 bases, with 15 bases remaining between them. CDR3 length: 14 residues. Germline V gene data show CDR1 as MDHEN and CDR2 as SYDVKM. The CDR3 sequence is CASSGRAIRDTQYF. For the CDR3, the DNA is TGTGCCAGCAGTGGCCGGGCGATACGGGATACGCAGTATTTT.

V usage is TRBV7-2 and J usage is TRBJ1-3; D gene uncertain. This CDR3 is built from 15 residues. Germline CDR1 is SGHTA and CDR2 is FQGNSA. With 5 bases removed from V and 4 bases from J, the gap between germline ends came to 15 bases. CDR3 DNA: TGTGCCAGCAGCCCACGCCCTATGCGGGGAAACACCATATATTTT. Its protein product is CASSPRPMRGNTIYF.

V usage is TRBV25-1 and J usage is TRBJ1-2, with D maybe TRBD1 (5 bases). The CDR3 totals 15 residues. Trimming stripped 3 bases from V and 0 bases from J, with 11 bases between. Germline lookup yields CDR1 MGHDK and CDR2 SYGVNS. The DNA for the CDR3 is TGTGCCAGCAGTGATGTGGGGGGACCTAACTATGGCTACACCTTC. It encodes CASSDVGGPNYGYTF.

V gene TRBV18 combines with J gene TRBJ1-6; D is unclear. Germline CDR1 KGHSH, CDR2 LQKENI. With 2 bases removed from V and 8 bases from J, the gap between germline ends came to 10 bases. The CDR3 consists of 14 residues. Here the CDR3 DNA reads TGTGCCAGCTCACCAAGGGTCATCGATTCACCCCTCCACTTT. Its translation: CASSPRVIDSPLHF.

Many counts were recorded for this clonotype. The chain employs TRBV14 and TRBJ1-2; D is ambiguous. This CDR3 has 15 residues. V was pared by 1 base and J by 4 bases, with 13 bases between. The germline V gene has CDR1 SGHDN and CDR2 FVKESK. The CDR3 reads CASSQGAQLIYGYTF. CDR3 DNA sequence: TGTGCCAGCAGCCAAGGTGCTCAGCTGATCTATGGCTACACCTTC. The full variable domain, its missing parts supplied by reference TRBV14 and TRBJ1-2, is EAGVTQFPSHSVIEKGQTVTLRCDPISGHDNLYWYRRVMGKEIKFLLHFVKESKQDESGMPNNRFLAERTGGTYSTLKVQPAELEDSGVYFCASSQGAQLIYGYTFGSGTRLTVV.

The chain has TRBV27 and TRBJ2-7; possible D gene TRBD2, 5 bases. V was shortened by 0 bases and J by 6 bases, with 21 bases between the two germline ends. CDR1 MNHEY and CDR2 SMNVEV come from the germline V gene (reference sequence). CDR3 length: 17 residues. CDR3 region: CASSLSLSGAALAEQYF. The CDR3 DNA sequence: TGTGCCAGCAGTTTATCCCTGAGCGGAGCCGCCTTGGCCGAGCAGTACTTC.